Shown below are 20 T cell receptor beta chains from a single sample sequenced in a study of human T cells and chemical hapten exposure. From the RACE reads, TCRdb called clonotypes with MiXCR, one entry per CDR3 protein. The sample shows roughly 150,000 distinct CDR3 sequences, roughly 25% of them seen only once. The time point denotes: patch test 3, about 24 weeks after DPC sensitization. Treatment defined: therapeutic diphenylcyclopropenone sensitization with weekly scalp DPC. The sequences come from whole blood, collected in connection with sensitization to the hapten diphenylcyclopropenone (DPC). All receptors derive from a woman aged 18-35 years with alopecia areata. Some clones in this sample may be carry-over from other donors' samples.

V and J are TRBV5-1 and TRBJ2-7; 8 bases fit TRBD2. Germline-derived CDR1 and CDR2 are SGHRS and YFSETQ. The CDR3 consists of 14 residues. The V gene end was trimmed by 4 bases and the J gene end by 3 bases; junction bases not matched to a gene: 6. CDR3 sequence (DNA): TGCGCCAGCAGCCCGGCGGGGGGCAACTACGAGCAGTACTTC. The encoded protein is CASSPAGGNYEQYF.

Many counts were recorded for this clonotype. V usage is TRBV28 and J usage is TRBJ2-5, with D possibly TRBD2 on 5 matching bases. Germline loops: CDR1 MDHEN, CDR2 SYDVKM. The CDR3 runs to 12 residues. V was clipped by 6 bases and J by 5 bases, with 10 bases between them. This CDR3 reads CASRLSGETQYF. The CDR3 DNA sequence: TGTGCCAGCAGGCTAAGCGGCGAGACCCAGTACTTC.

The chain is built from TRBV11-2 and TRBJ2-2; the D is unclear. This CDR3 spans 14 amino acids. From germline, CDR1 is SGHAT and CDR2 FQNNGV. The germline V and J ends were trimmed by 1 base and 3 bases, with 6 bases remaining between them. The CDR3 nucleotides are TGTGCCAGCAGCTTAGGACAACACACCGGGGAGCTGTTTTTT. This gives the protein CASSLGQHTGELFF.

The sample holds a few counts of this clonotype. The gene calls are TRBV12-3 or TRBV12-4 and TRBJ2-7; D may be TRBD1 or TRBD2 (5 bases each). The V end was cut by 5 bases, the J end by 4 bases, with 12 bases between. The CDR3 has 13 amino acids. CDR3 in amino acids: CASSGGLGYEQYF. The CDR3 bases are TGTGCCAGCAGTGGGGGTCTTGGGTACGAGCAGTACTTC.

This clonotype occurred a few times. V gene TRBV6-2 or TRBV6-3 combines with J gene TRBJ2-1, with D perhaps being TRBD1 or TRBD2 (5 bases each). The germline gives CDR1 MNHEY, CDR2 SVGEGT. The V end lost 0 bases, the J end lost 5 bases, and 14 bases lay between the germline ends. The length of the CDR3 is 16 residues. CDR3 in amino acids: CASSYSPLRDDNEQFF. The CDR3, as DNA: TGTGCCAGCAGTTACTCGCCTCTACGGGACGACAATGAGCAGTTCTTC.

This chain links TRBV20-1 with TRBJ1-3, with a tentative D call TRBD1 (5 bases). The CDR3 runs 14 residues. Trimming cost V 4 bases and J 4 bases, with 14 bases left between them. CDR1 and CDR2 from the germline V gene are DFQATT and SNEGSKA (reference sequence). The CDR3 coding sequence is TGCAGTGCTACACAGGCTTTGGGGGGAAACACCATATATTTT. Protein: CSATQALGGNTIYF.

This clonotype turned up a few times. The chain joins TRBV2 to TRBJ2-1, with TRBD2 identical over 13 bases. Germline loops: CDR1 SNHLY, CDR2 FYNNEI. The J segment lost 10 bases and the V segment lost 6 bases, leaving 12 bases of the junction unmatched. CDR3 length: 16 amino acids. CDR3 nucleotides: TGTGCCAGCAGCACTTTACTAGCGGGGGGGCCGCGGGAGCAGTTCTTC. Translating gives CASSTLLAGGPREQFF.

At least ten counts were recorded for this clonotype. This sequence joins TRBV20-1 and TRBJ2-7; 11 nucleotides line up with TRBD1. Germline assignment: CDR1 DFQATT and CDR2 SNEGSKA (reference sequence). J lost 3 bases, V lost 5 bases, and 6 bases had no gene match. The CDR3 has 14 amino acids. This CDR3 is CSAYRDRGNYEQYF. The CDR3 DNA reads as TGCAGTGCTTACCGGGACAGGGGGAACTACGAGCAGTACTTC.

The rearrangement links TRBV7-2 to TRBJ2-7, with 9 positions matching TRBD1. Germline assignment: CDR1 SGHTA and CDR2 FQGNSA. The J segment lost 4 bases and the V segment lost 7 bases, leaving 8 bases of the junction unmatched. The CDR3 loop spans 14 amino acids. CDR3 sequence: CASTRTGGDYEQYF. The CDR3 DNA is TGTGCCAGCACTCGAACAGGGGGCGATTACGAGCAGTACTTC.

This chain uses TRBV20-1 with TRBJ2-1, with TRBD2 matching 10 bases. CDR3 length: 17 amino acids. Germline V gene data show CDR1 as DFQATT and CDR2 as SNEGSKA (reference sequence). The trim removed 3 bases at V and 5 bases at J, leaving 13 bases unmatched. The CDR3 region is CSARGGISGGSNNEQFF. CDR3 bases: TGCAGTGCTAGGGGCGGGATTAGCGGGGGGTCTAACAATGAGCAGTTCTTC.

The chain employs TRBV18 and TRBJ2-1; TRBD2 might be the D (6 bases). V lost 3 bases and J 9 bases, leaving 15 bases between the germline ends. Looked up from germline, CDR1 is KGHSH and CDR2 is LQKENI. CDR3 length: 14 amino acids. For the CDR3, the DNA is TGTGCCAGCTCACCCGGGACCGACGGGGGTGAGCAGTTCTTC. Its translation is CASSPGTDGGEQFF.

The rearrangement uses TRBV7-2 and TRBJ2-1; possibly TRBD1 for D (5 bases). The germline CDR1 and CDR2 sequences are SGHTA and FQGNSA. The ends were cut back, 4 bases at V and 3 bases at J, with 7 bases in the middle. CDR3 length equals 13 residues. The CDR3 DNA follows: TGTGCCAGCAGCTGGCAGGGCTACAATGAGCAGTTCTTC. Translated, it gives CASSWQGYNEQFF.

The rearrangement joins TRBV9 to TRBJ2-3; D is unclear. The CDR3 consists of 16 residues. V was trimmed by 4 bases and J by 1 base, leaving 16 bases between them. Per the germline V gene, CDR1 is SGDLS and CDR2 is YYNGEE. The DNA for the CDR3 is TGTGCCAGCAGCTTCGGAGCCAGTCGACGCACAGATACGCAGTATTTT. Translating gives CASSFGASRRTDTQYF.

This chain connects TRBV6-4 to TRBJ2-1; no clear D gene. There are 13 residues in the CDR3. V lost 3 bases and J lost 5, with 8 bases in between. The germline CDR1 and CDR2 sequences are MRHNA and SNTAGT. Written as DNA, the CDR3 is TGTGCCAGCAGTGATAAGTCCAACAATGAGCAGTTCTTC. Translated, it gives CASSDKSNNEQFF.

This clonotype appeared a few times. The V gene is TRBV27, the J gene TRBJ1-6; no definite D call. CDR3 size: 16 residues. Trimming stripped 6 bases from V and 7 bases from J, with 19 bases between. CDR1 MNHEY and CDR2 SMNVEV come from the germline V gene (reference sequence). The CDR3 DNA follows: TGTGCCAGCAGAAAATACGGGAATTCGGGGAATTCACCCCTCCACTTT. This gives the protein CASRKYGNSGNSPLHF.

J is TRBJ1-2 and V is TRBV20-1, with D hard to call. CDR3 size: 12 residues. Germline V gene sequence: CDR1 DFQATT, CDR2 SNEGSKA (reference sequence). Trimming pared 8 bases from V and 5 bases from J, leaving 15 bases between. CDR3 in DNA: TGCAGTCCCGTTCGGGCAGCTTATGGCTACACCTTC. Protein product: CSPVRAAYGYTF.

This clonotype was seen more than once but under ten times. V gene TRBV3-2 combines with J gene TRBJ2-3; the D call in the table, TRBD1, was not verified against the DNA. TRBV3-2 is a known pseudogene. The CDR3 runs to 15 residues. CDR3 protein: CASSSRQIWGRPQYF. The CDR3 coding sequence is TGTGCCAGCAGCTCCCGACAGATATGGGGACGACCGCAGTATTTT.

V and J are TRBV6-5 and TRBJ2-1; 14 bases are shared with TRBD2. Germline trimming cut 5 bases from V and 5 bases from J; bases unmatched to any gene: 5. Germline lookup yields CDR1 MNHEY and CDR2 SVGAGI. The CDR3 runs to 16 residues. The CDR3 sequence: CASSTRLAGGNNEQFF. The CDR3 nucleotides read TGTGCCAGCAGTACCAGACTAGCGGGAGGGAACAATGAGCAGTTCTTC.

The chain is built from TRBV18 and TRBJ2-7, with TRBD1 as a possible D gene (5 bases). Germline assignment: CDR1 KGHSH and CDR2 LQKENI. CDR3 length equals 16 residues. The V end lost 4 bases, the J end lost 4 bases, and 20 bases lay between the germline ends. The CDR3 DNA sequence: TGTGCCAGCTCACTTGTTTGGGGCGGCGGACCATACGAGCAGTACTTC. This codes for CASSLVWGGGPYEQYF. Supplemented by reference TRBV18 and TRBJ2-7, the full variable domain reads NAGVMQNPRHLVRRRGQEARLRCSPMKGHSHVYWYRQLPEEGLKFMVYLQKENIIDESGMPKERFSAEFPKEGPSILRIQQVVRGDSAAYFCASSLVWGGGPYEQYFGPGTRLTVT.

This clonotype was counted only a few times. The CDR3 loop reads CSTEGGQATGTQYF. For the CDR3, the DNA is TGCAGTACCGAGGGGGGGCAGGCGACCGGGACCCAGTACTTC. The rearrangement joins TRBV29-1 to TRBJ2-5; tentatively, D is TRBD2 (7 bases). The germline V gene encodes CDR1 SQVTM and CDR2 ANQGSEA. This CDR3 spans 14 amino acids.